These 32 T cell receptor beta chains were sequenced from one sample in a study of CXCR3-negative and CXCR3-positive naive CD8 T cells. The antigens of these receptors remain unknown. Overall study results and limits: A higher hydrophobicity marked the TRB CDR3s of CXCR3-positive naive cells versus CXCR3-negative naive cells.

The authors prepared UMI-labeled TRB cDNA libraries by 5' RACE. TCRdb derives one entry per CDR3 protein from the 5' RACE reads, leaving out DNA. The sample has about 120,000 distinct CDR3 sequences, and its top ten clones hold around 0.36%. The sample taken for sequencing was naive CXCR3+ CD8+ T cells from blood. Subset noted: CD45RO-CCR7+CD27+CD95- naive CD8+ T cells expressing CXCR3 (TNR3+). The receptors shown here come from a human donor in good health. Some clones in this sample may be carry-over from other donors' samples.

This chain connects TRBV27 to TRBJ2-1; TCRdb's D call of TRBD1 is untestable without DNA. This CDR3 region has 15 residues. The germline CDR1 and CDR2 sequences are MNHEY and SMNVEV (reference sequence). CDR3 sequence reads: CASSLGTGVYNEQFF.

The chain links TRBV19 to TRBJ2-2; TCRdb's D call of TRBD2 is untestable without DNA. The V gene's germline CDR1 is LNHDA and CDR2 SQIVND (reference sequence). The CDR3 sequence is 15 residues long. The CDR3 sequence is CASTLGTRGTGELFF.

CDR3 loop: CASGWQGESEQYF. This chain uses TRBV19 with TRBJ2-7; TCRdb returns TRBD1, unconfirmable since there is no DNA. The V gene's germline CDR1 is LNHDA and CDR2 SQIVND (reference sequence). The length of the CDR3 is 13 residues. The whole variable domain, remainder taken from reference TRBV19 and TRBJ2-7, is DGGITQSPKYLFRKEGQNVTLSCEQNLNHDAMYWYRQDPGQGLRLIYYSQIVNDFQKGDIAEGYSVSREKKESFPLTVTSAQKNPTAFYLCASGWQGESEQYFGPGTRLTVT.

The CDR3 here is CASSFGQGPYPGGELFF. This chain links TRBV11-1 with TRBJ2-2; TCRdb designates TRBD1, a call that cannot be tested without DNA. The CDR3 has 17 residues. Germline values: CDR1 SGHAT, CDR2 FQDESV (reference sequence).

V gene TRBV12-3 or TRBV12-4 combines with J gene TRBJ2-6; TCRdb lists TRBD2, though no DNA is available to test this call. This CDR3 is 15 amino acids long. This chain's CDR3 is CASSFFGGGANVLTF.

V gene TRBV2 combines with J gene TRBJ2-3; TCRdb selects TRBD2, and the lack of DNA leaves this call unchecked. Germline V gene data show CDR1 as SNHLY and CDR2 as FYNNEI. The CDR3 sequence is 17 residues long. This chain's CDR3 is CASIDPGGPTGTDTQYF.

The chain uses TRBV3-1 and TRBJ2-1; the TCRdb call, TRBD2, lacks DNA for checking. The CDR3 consists of 14 residues. CDR1 is LGHDT, CDR2 YNNKEL, per germline (reference sequence). The CDR3 spells CASSQVGSRDEQFF.

This chain connects TRBV5-6 to TRBJ1-5. CDR3 length: 13 residues. Germline-derived CDR1 and CDR2 are SGHDT and YYEEEE. CDR3 protein: CASSWGLGQPQHF.

The genes are TRBV29-1 and TRBJ2-7; without DNA, the TCRdb call of TRBD1 cannot be checked. The CDR3 consists of 13 residues. Germline lookup yields CDR1 SQVTM and CDR2 ANQGSEA. CDR3 amino acids: CSIRGTGSYEQYF.

This chain joins TRBV6-5 and TRBJ2-6. Germline CDR1 is MNHEY and CDR2 is SVGAGI. This CDR3 contains 15 residues. The CDR3 here is CASSYGDSGANVLTF.

CDR3 residues: CASSQDLDLPGYTIYF. This chain joins TRBV4-3 and TRBJ1-3. CDR1 is LGHNA and CDR2 is YSLEER in the germline V gene. This CDR3 has 16 residues.

This rearrangement joins TRBV5-1 to TRBJ2-7. CDR3 length equals 13 residues. The germline V gene encodes CDR1 SGHRS and CDR2 YFSETQ. The CDR3 reads CASSETSSYEQYF. The variable domain in full, completed from reference TRBV5-1 and TRBJ2-7, reads KAGVTQTPRYLIKTRGQQVTLSCSPISGHRSVSWYQQTPGQGLQFLFEYFSETQRNKGNFPGRFSGRQFSNSRSEMNVSTLELGDSALYLCASSETSSYEQYFGPGTRLTVT.

V and J are TRBV7-9 and TRBJ2-1; TCRdb's D call, TRBD1, is unchecked because there is no DNA. The CDR3 has 14 amino acids. From germline, CDR1 is SEHNR and CDR2 FQNEAQ (reference sequence). CDR3 protein: CASTDRGFDNEQFF.

The chain recombines TRBV25-1 with TRBJ1-1; the D call of TRBD1 rests on TCRdb alone, since no DNA is present to check it. CDR1 is MGHDK and CDR2 is SYGVNS in the germline V gene. The CDR3 runs to 17 residues. The CDR3 region is CASSEYESQGVVTEAFF.

The chain links TRBV7-9 to TRBJ2-3; the D call of TRBD1 rests on TCRdb alone, since no DNA is present to check it. The CDR3 sequence is 15 residues long. Germline-derived CDR1 and CDR2 are SEHNR and FQNEAQ (reference sequence). The CDR3 region is CASSSETGSADTQYF.

The chain employs TRBV10-3 and TRBJ2-1; TCRdb picks TRBD1, but there is no DNA to check that call. The germline V gene encodes CDR1 ENHRY and CDR2 SYGVKD. The CDR3 sequence is 14 residues long. The CDR3 sequence: CAISEPGGTNEQFF.

The rearrangement links TRBV15 to TRBJ2-7; the D call from TCRdb, TRBD1, cannot be confirmed without DNA. The CDR3 is 16 amino acids. The V gene's germline CDR1 is LNHNV and CDR2 YYDKDF (reference sequence). This chain's CDR3 is CATSRNRDRVFYEQYF.

V usage is TRBV6-2 or TRBV6-3 and J usage is TRBJ2-7; TCRdb's assignment of TRBD1 cannot be checked, as there is no DNA. Germline CDR1 and CDR2: MNHEY and SVGEGT. The CDR3 extends over 13 amino acids. CDR3 residues: CASSYGRFDEQYF.

This chain joins TRBV21-1 and TRBJ2-6; without DNA, the TCRdb call of TRBD1 cannot be checked. TRBV21-1 constitutes a pseudogene. The CDR3 is 18 amino acids. This chain's CDR3 is CASSKPRTVGSGANVLTF.

The chain employs TRBV12-5 and TRBJ2-4; the TCRdb D gene call, TRBD1, has no DNA to confirm it. Germline CDR1 is LGHNT and CDR2 is FRNRAP. The CDR3 has 17 amino acids. The CDR3 loop reads CASGDGGSGVAKNIQYF. Looking up the rest from reference TRBV12-5 and TRBJ2-4 gives the full variable domain: DARVTQTPRHKVTEMGQEVTMRCQPILGHNTVFWYRQTMMQGLELLAYFRNRAPLDDSGMPKDRFSAEMPDATLATLKIQPSEPRDSAVYFCASGDGGSGVAKNIQYFGAGTRLSVL.

This chain connects TRBV3-1 to TRBJ2-3. The CDR3 spans 17 residues. Germline V gives CDR1 LGHDT, CDR2 YNNKEL (reference sequence). The CDR3 is CASSPADVSFSTDTQYF.

This rearrangement joins TRBV4-1 to TRBJ2-3; with no DNA, the TCRdb D assignment of TRBD2 cannot be verified. CDR3 length equals 16 residues. Germline V gene lookup returns CDR1 MGHRA and CDR2 YSYEKL. The CDR3 protein is CASSQQGLAGADTQYF.

The chain combines TRBV6-2 or TRBV6-3 with TRBJ2-1; the TCRdb call, TRBD2, lacks DNA for checking. CDR3 length equals 15 residues. Germline CDR1 reads MNHEY; CDR2 reads SVGEGT. This chain's CDR3 is CASSPPSGGYNEQFF.

This chain uses TRBV21-1 with TRBJ2-1; the TCRdb call, TRBD1, lacks DNA for checking. TRBV21-1 is a pseudogene. The CDR3 sequence is 18 residues long. The CDR3: CASRAPLHPGQGANEQFF.

The chain joins TRBV20-1 to TRBJ2-3; TCRdb calls TRBD2, which cannot be checked without DNA. In germline, CDR1 is DFQATT, CDR2 SNEGSKA (reference sequence). The CDR3 totals 15 residues. The CDR3 here is CSARLLAGTMDTQYF.

The chain is built from TRBV5-5 and TRBJ1-2. Germline V CDR1 and CDR2: SGHKS, YYEKEE (reference sequence). The CDR3 contains 14 residues. CDR3 region: CASNLDSYNYGYTF.

V gene TRBV20-1 combines with J gene TRBJ1-1. The germline CDR1 and CDR2 sequences are DFQATT and SNEGSKA (reference sequence). The CDR3 is 12 amino acids. The CDR3 reads CSAIKGDTEAFF.

The chain combines TRBV19 with TRBJ1-1; lacking DNA, the TRBD1 call made by TCRdb goes unchecked. This CDR3 has 12 residues. Germline V lookup: CDR1 LNHDA, CDR2 SQIVND (reference sequence). The CDR3 spells CASSMTGAEAFF. The full variable domain, completed using reference TRBV19 and TRBJ1-1, is DGGITQSPKYLFRKEGQNVTLSCEQNLNHDAMYWYRQDPGQGLRLIYYSQIVNDFQKGDIAEGYSVSREKKESFPLTVTSAQKNPTAFYLCASSMTGAEAFFGQGTRLTVV.

The chain employs TRBV13 and TRBJ2-1; absent DNA, TCRdb's TRBD2 call cannot be checked. Germline assignment: CDR1 PRHDT and CDR2 FYEKMQ (reference sequence). The length of the CDR3 is 15 residues. The CDR3 loop is CASSSGLAGNNEQFF.

The rearrangement joins TRBV2 to TRBJ1-1; the TCRdb D gene call, TRBD1, has no DNA to confirm it. The CDR3 totals 14 residues. Germline V gene lookup returns CDR1 SNHLY and CDR2 FYNNEI. The CDR3 loop reads CASRPRGGDLEAFF.

The genes are TRBV19 and TRBJ2-3. CDR3 length: 16 residues. The germline V gene has CDR1 LNHDA and CDR2 SQIVND (reference sequence). The CDR3 reads CASSMWMASGTDTQYF.

The CDR3 is CASSFYRGAYEQYF. The chain employs TRBV28 and TRBJ2-7. The CDR3 has 14 residues. Germline CDR1 is MDHEN and CDR2 is SYDVKM. Together with reference TRBV28 and TRBJ2-7, the CDR3 gives the full variable domain: DVKVTQSSRYLVKRTGEKVFLECVQDMDHENMFWYRQDPGLGLRLIYFSYDVKMKEKGDIPEGYSVSREKKERFSLILESASTNQTSMYLCASSFYRGAYEQYFGPGTRLTVT.